The T cell receptor beta chain described here comes from a study of vaccination effects on CD4 cells after COVID-19. Study as a whole: PBMC cultures contained 1.5 million to 2 million cells per well, approximately 9.2 IU/ml IL-2 and roughly 10 ug/ml peptides.

The CDR3 spans 15 residues. V shed 0 bases and J 5 bases; nucleotides not matched to a gene: 4. Germline CDR1 SGHTA, CDR2 FQGTGA. Broader study findings: No early post-infection timepoints were available in the study, which also included few convalescent patients. In the late period after vaccination, infection- and vaccine-induced clones contracted markedly.

The protocol was immunoSEQ multiplex PCR, while the TCRdb copy is restricted to in-frame clones and leaves out a portion. The data hold approximately 47,000 clones, with about 70% observed a single time. After less than 11 days in culture, the CD4+ T cells were isolated. A remark on this clone: The antigen is undetermined.

This clonotype was sampled from a human donor who had a prior SARS-CoV-2 infection. V gene TRBV7-3 combines with J gene TRBJ2-3; 8 nucleotides line up with TRBD2. This specimen consisted of CD4+ T cells from PBMCs cultured without peptide, obtained before COVID-19 vaccination. The chain's CDR3 is CASSLTGRAIDTQYF. CDR3 sequence (DNA): TGTGCCAGCAGCTTAACCGGGAGGGCCATAGATACGCAGTATTTT.